This T cell receptor beta chain appears in the sequencing data of a study of blood T cell repertoires in COVID-19. TCRdb's table, derived via immunoSEQ multiplex PCR, lists solely in-frame clones and lacks some. The sample includes 300,000 to 450,000 clones, 75% to 90% of them seen just once. CDR1 is DFQATT, CDR2 SNEGSKA, per germline (reference sequence). The CDR3 spans 15 residues. V lost 3 bases to trimming and J lost 1 base, with 16 bases between them. This clone showed up just a few times. Sequencing used PBMCs or T cells enriched from blood (not recorded which). This sequence joins TRBV20-1 and TRBJ2-7, with D possibly matching TRBD2 (7 bases). This sequence was found in a man aged 18-30 years who had recovered from COVID-19. The CDR3 bases are TGCAGTGCTAGTGAAGGGCGGGGGCCTTCCTACGAGCAGTACTTC. Amino acid sequence: CSASEGRGPSYEQYF.